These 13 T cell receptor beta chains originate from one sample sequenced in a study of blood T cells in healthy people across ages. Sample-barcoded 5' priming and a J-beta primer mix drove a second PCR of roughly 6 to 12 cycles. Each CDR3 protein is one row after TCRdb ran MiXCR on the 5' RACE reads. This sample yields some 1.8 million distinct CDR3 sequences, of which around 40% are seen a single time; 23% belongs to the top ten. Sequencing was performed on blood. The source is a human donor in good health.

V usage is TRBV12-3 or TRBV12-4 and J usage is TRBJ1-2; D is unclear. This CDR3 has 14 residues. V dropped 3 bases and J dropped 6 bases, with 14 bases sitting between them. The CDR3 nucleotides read TGTGCCAGCAGTTTGATCTTAGGGTTACATGGCTACACCTTC. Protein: CASSLILGLHGYTF.

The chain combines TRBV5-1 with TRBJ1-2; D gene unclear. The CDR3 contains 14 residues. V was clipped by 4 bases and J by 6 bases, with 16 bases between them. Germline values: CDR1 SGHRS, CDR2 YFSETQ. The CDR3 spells CASSIQPVLDGYTF. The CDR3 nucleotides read TGCGCCAGCAGCATCCAACCAGTCCTTGATGGCTACACCTTC.

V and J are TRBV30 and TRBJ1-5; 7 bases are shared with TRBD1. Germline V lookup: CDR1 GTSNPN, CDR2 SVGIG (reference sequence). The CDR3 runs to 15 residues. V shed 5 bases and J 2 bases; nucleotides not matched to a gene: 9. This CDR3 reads CAWSKGAVGNQPQHF. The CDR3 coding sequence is TGTGCCTGGTCGAAGGGGGCGGTGGGCAATCAGCCCCAGCATTTT.

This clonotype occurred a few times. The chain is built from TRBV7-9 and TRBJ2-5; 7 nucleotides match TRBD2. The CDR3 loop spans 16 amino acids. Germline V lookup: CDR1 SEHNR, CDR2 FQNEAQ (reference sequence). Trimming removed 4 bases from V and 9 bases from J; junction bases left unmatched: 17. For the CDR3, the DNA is TGTGCCAGCAGCTCCCAACGACTAGCCGTTGGGTCGCCCCAGTACTTC. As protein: CASSSQRLAVGSPQYF.

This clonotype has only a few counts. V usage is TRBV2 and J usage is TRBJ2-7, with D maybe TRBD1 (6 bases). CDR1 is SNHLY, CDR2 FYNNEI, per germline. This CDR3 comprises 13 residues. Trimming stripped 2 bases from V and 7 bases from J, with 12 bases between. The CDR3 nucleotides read TGTGCCAGCAGTGAACAGGGGAGAGGGGAGCAGTACTTC. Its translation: CASSEQGRGEQYF.

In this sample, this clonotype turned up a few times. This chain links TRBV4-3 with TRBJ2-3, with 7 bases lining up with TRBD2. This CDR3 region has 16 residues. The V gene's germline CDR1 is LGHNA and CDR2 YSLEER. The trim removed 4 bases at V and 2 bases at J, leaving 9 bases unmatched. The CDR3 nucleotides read TGCGCCAGCAGCCCAGGACTAGTGGCGGACACAGATACGCAGTATTTT. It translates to CASSPGLVADTDTQYF.

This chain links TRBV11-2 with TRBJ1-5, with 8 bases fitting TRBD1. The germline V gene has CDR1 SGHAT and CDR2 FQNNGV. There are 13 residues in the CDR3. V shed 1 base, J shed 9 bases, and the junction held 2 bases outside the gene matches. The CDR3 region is CASSLGQGMPQHF. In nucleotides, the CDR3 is TGTGCCAGCAGCTTAGGACAGGGGATGCCCCAGCATTTT.

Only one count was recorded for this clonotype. CDR3 loop: CASSHTTGPRGYTF. The DNA of the CDR3 is TGTGCCAGCAGCCATACGACAGGCCCCCGTGGCTACACCTTC. The chain joins TRBV3-1 to TRBJ1-2; D may be TRBD1 (6 bases). Germline V CDR1 and CDR2: LGHDT, YNNKEL (reference sequence). The CDR3 covers 14 residues. The ends were cut back, 3 bases at V and 7 bases at J, with 15 bases in the middle.

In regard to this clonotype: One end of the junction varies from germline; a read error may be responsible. CDR3 sequence reads: CASSTPRRAGGSTDTQYF. CDR3 nucleotides: TGCGCCAGCAGCACACCGAGGAGGGCGGGGGGGAGCACAGATACGCAGTATTTT. The chain is built from TRBV9 and TRBJ2-3; 9 bases agree with TRBD2. The CDR3 is 18 amino acids. Germline CDR1 SGDLS, CDR2 YYNGEE.

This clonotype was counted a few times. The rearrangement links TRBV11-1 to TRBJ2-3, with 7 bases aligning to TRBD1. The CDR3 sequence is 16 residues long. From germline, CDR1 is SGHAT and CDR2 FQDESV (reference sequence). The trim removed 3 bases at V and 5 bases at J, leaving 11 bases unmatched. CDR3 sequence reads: CASSFRGGQDLDTQYF. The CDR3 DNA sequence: TGTGCCAGCAGCTTTCGAGGGGGCCAGGATCTAGATACGCAGTATTTT.

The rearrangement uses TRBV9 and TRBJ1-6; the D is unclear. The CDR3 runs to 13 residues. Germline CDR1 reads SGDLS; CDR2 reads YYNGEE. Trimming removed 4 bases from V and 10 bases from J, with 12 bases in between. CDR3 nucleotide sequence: TGTGCCAGCAGCCCAAGACCTGGATCACCCCTCCACTTT. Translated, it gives CASSPRPGSPLHF.

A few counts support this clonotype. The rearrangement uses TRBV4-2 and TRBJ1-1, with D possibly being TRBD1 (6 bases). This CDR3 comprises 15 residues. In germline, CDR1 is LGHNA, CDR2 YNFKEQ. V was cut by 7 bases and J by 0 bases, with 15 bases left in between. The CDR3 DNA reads TGTGCCAGCAAGGGGACACGAAACATGAACACTGAAGCTTTCTTT. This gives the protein CASKGTRNMNTEAFF.

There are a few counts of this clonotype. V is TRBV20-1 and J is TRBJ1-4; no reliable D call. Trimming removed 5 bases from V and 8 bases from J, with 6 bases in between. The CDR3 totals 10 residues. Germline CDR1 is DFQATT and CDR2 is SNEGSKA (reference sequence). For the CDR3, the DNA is TGCAGTGCTTTCACCGAAAAACTGTTTTTT. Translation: CSAFTEKLFF.